Listed below are T cell receptor beta chains from one sample, sequenced in a study of identical twins. TCRdb called the 5' RACE reads again in MiXCR, with one record for every CDR3 protein. The sample records approximately 700,000 distinct CDR3 sequences, 5.5% to 6.5% being singletons. Sample: naive T cells sorted from blood. The receptors shown here come from a man aged 18 to 35 in good health. Both conserved end residues are part of each CDR3. Each record gives: V gene, clone size, D gene, CDR3 length, J gene, CDR3 DNA, CDR3 protein. A D gene is named only where the DNA matches it firmly. Some rows have no size entry. The others give once, few or many, or a class for an expanded clone.

>TRBV12-3/TRBV12-4|.|.|11|TRBJ2-1
TGTGCCAGCACCCCCGGACTCGAGCAGTTCTTC
CASTPGLEQFF
>TRBV7-2|few|TRBD2|16|TRBJ2-1
TGTGCCAGCAGCTTGTTTGCGGGAGGCGGGTACAATGAGCAGTTCTTC
CASSLFAGGGYNEQFF
>TRBV25-1|many|.|14|TRBJ2-2
TGTGCCAGCAGAGTTACAGGGTTCACCGGGGAGCTGTTTTTT
CASRVTGFTGELFF
>TRBV7-2|many|TRBD2|14|TRBJ2-1
TGTGCCAGCAGCTCCGGACTAGCGGGGATTGAGCAGTTCTTC
CASSSGLAGIEQFF
>TRBV5-1|many|.|15|TRBJ2-2
TGCGCCAGCAGCTTGGCAGGGAAGAACACCGGGGAGCTGTTTTTT
CASSLAGKNTGELFF
>TRBV4-2|.|.|15|TRBJ1-1
TGTGCCAGCAGCCAAGTTACGGGTGCAGACACTGAAGCTTTCTTT
CASSQVTGADTEAFF
>TRBV6-2/TRBV6-3|many|TRBD2|16|TRBJ2-7
TGTGCCAGCAGAATATCCGGGACTAGCCAGACCTACGAGCAGTACTTC
CASRISGTSQTYEQYF
>TRBV5-1|many|TRBD1|13|TRBJ2-7
TGCGCCAGTCGGGACAGGAGTCACTACGAGCAGTACTTC
CASRDRSHYEQYF
>TRBV2|many|TRBD2|15|TRBJ2-5
TGTGCCAGCAGTGGGCGGGAGGGCCAACAAGAGACCCAGTACTTC
CASSGREGQQETQYF
>TRBV14|.|TRBD1|15|TRBJ1-1
TGTGCCAGCAGCCAGGAGACAGGGGCGATTGCTGAAGCTTTCTTT
CASSQETGAIAEAFF
>TRBV28|.|TRBD1|12|TRBJ2-1
TGTGCCAGCATCTCAGGGGGCAATGAGCAGTTCTTC
CASISGGNEQFF
>TRBV27|many|TRBD1|15|TRBJ2-7
TGTGCCAGCAGGCCCACGCCGGGACAGACCTACGAGCAGTACTTC
CASRPTPGQTYEQYF
>TRBV5-1|.|.|14|TRBJ1-3
TGCGCCAGCAGCGAGGGATTCTCTGGAAACACCATATATTTT
CASSEGFSGNTIYF
>TRBV25-1|many|TRBD2|16|TRBJ2-3
TGTGCCAGCAGTGAGGGGACTAGCGGGGTCACAGATACGCAGTATTTT
CASSEGTSGVTDTQYF
>TRBV24-1|many|.|17|TRBJ2-2
TGTGCCACCAGTGATAGGGACCAGACGGTGAACACCGGGGAGCTGTTTTTT
CATSDRDQTVNTGELFF
>TRBV28|many|.|12|TRBJ1-2
TGTGCCAGCATCGCAGGTTCCTATGGCTACACCTTC
CASIAGSYGYTF
>TRBV6-1|.|.|16|TRBJ2-1
TGTGCCAGCAGTGAAGCGTACCAGAGCTCCTACAATGAGCAGTTCTTC
CASSEAYQSSYNEQFF
>TRBV3-1|.|.|15|TRBJ2-3
TGTGCCAGCAGCCACCCGTCGTTGGCCACAGATACGCAGTATTTT
CASSHPSLATDTQYF
>TRBV28|many|.|15|TRBJ2-5
TGTGCCAGCAGTTTAGATCGGATAGGATTGATGACCCAGTACTTC
CASSLDRIGLMTQYF
>TRBV20-1|.|.|16|TRBJ2-1
TGCAGTGCTAGAGGGCCCTCAGAGACTGACTGGAATGAGCAGTTCTTC
CSARGPSETDWNEQFF
>TRBV20-1|many|.|15|TRBJ2-1
TGCAGTGCTCCCGGGCTGGGGATCTCCTACAATGAGCAGTTCTTC
CSAPGLGISYNEQFF
>TRBV3-1|many|TRBD1|12|TRBJ1-1
TGTGCCAGCAGCGCGACAGGGACTGAAGCTTTCTTT
CASSATGTEAFF
>TRBV20-1|many|TRBD1|18|TRBJ2-2
TGCAGTGCTAGAACCGGTGGACAGGGGGCCACGAACACCGGGGAGCTGTTTTTT
CSARTGGQGATNTGELFF
>TRBV30|few|.|17|TRBJ2-6
TGTGCCTGGGAGGGGGGGGACAGACTACTTGGGGCCAACGTCCTGACTTTC
CAWEGGDRLLGANVLTF
>TRBV27|few|TRBD1|15|TRBJ2-3
TGTGCCAGCAGTTTATGGACAGGGAACACAGATACGCAGTATTTT
CASSLWTGNTDTQYF
>TRBV12-3/TRBV12-4|.|.|14|TRBJ2-5
TGTGCCAGCAGTTTAGGGCGGGCACAAGAGACCCAGTACTTC
CASSLGRAQETQYF
>TRBV18|.|TRBD1|15|TRBJ1-1
TGTGCCAGCTCACAAGGACAGGACTTGAACACTGAAGCTTTCTTT
CASSQGQDLNTEAFF
>TRBV24-1|many|.|15|TRBJ2-2
TGTGCCACCAGTGATAAGGTATCGAACACCGGGGAGCTGTTTTTT
CATSDKVSNTGELFF
>TRBV11-2|few|.|15|TRBJ1-1
TGTGCCAGCAGCTTAGCGGGACAAGTCACCCCTGAAGCTTTCTTT
CASSLAGQVTPEAFF
>TRBV9|few|TRBD2|18|TRBJ2-5
TGTGCCAGCAGCGTAGGACCTAGCGGGAGGGCCCTCGGAGAGACCCAGTACTTC
CASSVGPSGRALGETQYF
>TRBV9|few|.|14|TRBJ2-7
TGTGCCAGCAGCGTAGGGGGACCGAACTACGAGCAGTACTTC
CASSVGGPNYEQYF
>TRBV2|once|TRBD1|13|TRBJ2-5
TGTGCCAGCACCCAGACAGGGCCTGAGACCCAGTACTTC
CASTQTGPETQYF
>TRBV3-1|.|.|14|TRBJ2-2
TGTGCCAGCAGCCTCCCCGGGACTGGCGGGGAGCTGTTTTTT
CASSLPGTGGELFF
>TRBV7-8|many|.|13|TRBJ2-7
TGTGCCAGCAGCCGTCTTCTAGCGTATGAGCAGTACTTC
CASSRLLAYEQYF
>TRBV9|.|.|15|TRBJ2-7
TGTGCCAGCAGCGTAGAGGGGCGGTGGGGGTCCGAGCAGTACTTC
CASSVEGRWGSEQYF
>TRBV4-3|few|.|16|TRBJ1-1
TGCGCCAGCAGCCAAGATATCGGGCAGATGAACACTGAAGCTTTCTTT
CASSQDIGQMNTEAFF
>TRBV7-6|few|TRBD1|18|TRBJ2-1
TGTGCCAGCAGCGGGGGACAGGGGCGGCCTCCCCCGGGTAATGAGCAGTTCTTC
CASSGGQGRPPPGNEQFF
>TRBV25-1|few|TRBD2|13|TRBJ2-1
TGTGCCAGCGGGCGGGAGGACCACAATGAGCAGTTCTTC
CASGREDHNEQFF
>TRBV14|.|.|14|TRBJ2-1
TGTGCCAGCAGCATCAGGACTTTGGCCAATGAGCAGTTCTTC
CASSIRTLANEQFF
>TRBV6-1|many|.|13|TRBJ1-5
TGTGCCAGCAGTGGCAGCTCCTCTCAGCCCCAGCATTTT
CASSGSSSQPQHF
>TRBV7-9|many|.|15|TRBJ2-7
TGTGCCAGCAGCTTACTCAGGGCCTCTTCCTACGAGCAGTACTTC
CASSLLRASSYEQYF
>TRBV27|few|.|14|TRBJ2-7
TGTGCCAGCAGTTTATCCAATTCTAACTACGAGCAGTACTTC
CASSLSNSNYEQYF